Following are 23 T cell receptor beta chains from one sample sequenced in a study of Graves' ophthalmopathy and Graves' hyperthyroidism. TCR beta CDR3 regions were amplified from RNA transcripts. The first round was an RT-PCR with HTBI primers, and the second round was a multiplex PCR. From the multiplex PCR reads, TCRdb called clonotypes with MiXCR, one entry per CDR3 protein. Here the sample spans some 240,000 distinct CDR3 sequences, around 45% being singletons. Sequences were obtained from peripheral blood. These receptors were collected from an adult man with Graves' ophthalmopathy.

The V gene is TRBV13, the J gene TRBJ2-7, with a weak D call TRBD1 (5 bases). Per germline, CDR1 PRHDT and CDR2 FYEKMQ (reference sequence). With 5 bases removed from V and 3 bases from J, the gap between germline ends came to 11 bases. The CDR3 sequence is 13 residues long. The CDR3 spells CASSVTDFYEQYF. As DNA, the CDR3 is TGTGCCAGCAGCGTGACAGATTTCTACGAGCAGTACTTC.

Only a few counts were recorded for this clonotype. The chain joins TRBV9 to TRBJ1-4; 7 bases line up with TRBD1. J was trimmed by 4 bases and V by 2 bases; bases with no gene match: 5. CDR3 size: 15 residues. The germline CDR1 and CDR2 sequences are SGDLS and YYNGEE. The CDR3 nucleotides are TGTGCCAGCAGCGTTGAAGGGGGCGGTAATGAAAAACTGTTTTTT. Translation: CASSVEGGGNEKLFF.

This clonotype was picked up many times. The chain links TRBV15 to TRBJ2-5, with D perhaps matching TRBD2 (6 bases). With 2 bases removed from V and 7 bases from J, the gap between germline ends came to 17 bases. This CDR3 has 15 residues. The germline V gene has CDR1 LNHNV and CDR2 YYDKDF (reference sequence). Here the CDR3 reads CATSRRDSQGATQYF. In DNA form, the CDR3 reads TGTGCCACCAGCAGACGGGACTCCCAAGGAGCGACCCAGTACTTC.

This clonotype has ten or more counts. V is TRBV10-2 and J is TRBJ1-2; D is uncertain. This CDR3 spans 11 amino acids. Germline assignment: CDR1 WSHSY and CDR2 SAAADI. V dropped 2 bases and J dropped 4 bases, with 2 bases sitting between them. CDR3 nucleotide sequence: TGCGCCAGCAGTGAGAGCTATGGCTACACCTTC. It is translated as CASSESYGYTF.

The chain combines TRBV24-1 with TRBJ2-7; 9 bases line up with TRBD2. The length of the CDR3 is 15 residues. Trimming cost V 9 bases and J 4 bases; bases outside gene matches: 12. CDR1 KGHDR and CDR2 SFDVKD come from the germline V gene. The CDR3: CATSSTLAGRYEQYF. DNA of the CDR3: TGTGCCACCTCCTCCACCCTAGCGGGAAGGTACGAGCAGTACTTC.

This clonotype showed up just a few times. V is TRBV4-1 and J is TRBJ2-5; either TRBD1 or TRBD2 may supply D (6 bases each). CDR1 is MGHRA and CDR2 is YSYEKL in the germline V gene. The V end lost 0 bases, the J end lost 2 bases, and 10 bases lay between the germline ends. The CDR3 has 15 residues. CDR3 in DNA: TGCGCCAGCAGCCAAGAGGGGGCGGGGCAAGAGACCCAGTACTTC. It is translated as CASSQEGAGQETQYF.

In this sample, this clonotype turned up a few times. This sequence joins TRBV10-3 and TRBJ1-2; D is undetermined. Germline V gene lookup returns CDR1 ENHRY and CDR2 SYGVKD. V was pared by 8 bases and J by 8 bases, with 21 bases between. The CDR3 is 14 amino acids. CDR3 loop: CAIQTTGRNEGYTF. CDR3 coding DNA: TGTGCCATCCAGACTACCGGACGGAACGAGGGCTACACCTTC.

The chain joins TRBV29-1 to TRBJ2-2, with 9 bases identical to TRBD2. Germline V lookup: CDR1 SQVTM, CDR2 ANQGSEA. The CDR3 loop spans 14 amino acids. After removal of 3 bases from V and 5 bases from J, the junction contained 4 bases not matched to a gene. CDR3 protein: CSVDFLAGTGELFF. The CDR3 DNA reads TGCAGCGTTGATTTTCTAGCGGGGACCGGGGAGCTGTTTTTT.

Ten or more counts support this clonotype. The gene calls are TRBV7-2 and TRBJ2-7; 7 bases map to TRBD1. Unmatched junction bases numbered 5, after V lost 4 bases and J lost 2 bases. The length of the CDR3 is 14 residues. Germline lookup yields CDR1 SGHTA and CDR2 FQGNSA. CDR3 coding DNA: TGTGCCAGCAGCTGGAAGACAGGGCCCTACGAGCAGTACTTC. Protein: CASSWKTGPYEQYF.

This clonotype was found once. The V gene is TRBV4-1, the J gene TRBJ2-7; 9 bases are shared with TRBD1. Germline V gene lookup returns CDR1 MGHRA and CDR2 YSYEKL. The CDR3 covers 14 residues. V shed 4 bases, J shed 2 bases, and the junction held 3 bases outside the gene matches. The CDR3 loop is CASSPQGAPYEQYF. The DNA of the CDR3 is TGCGCCAGCAGCCCACAGGGGGCCCCCTACGAGCAGTACTTC.

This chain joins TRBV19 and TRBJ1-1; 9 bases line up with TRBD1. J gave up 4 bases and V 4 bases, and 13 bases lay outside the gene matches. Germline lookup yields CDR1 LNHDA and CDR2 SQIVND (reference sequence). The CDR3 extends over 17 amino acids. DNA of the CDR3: TGTGCCAGTAGTAGGATCACAGGGGGCGTTCGGAGCACTGAAGCTTTCTTT. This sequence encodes CASSRITGGVRSTEAFF.

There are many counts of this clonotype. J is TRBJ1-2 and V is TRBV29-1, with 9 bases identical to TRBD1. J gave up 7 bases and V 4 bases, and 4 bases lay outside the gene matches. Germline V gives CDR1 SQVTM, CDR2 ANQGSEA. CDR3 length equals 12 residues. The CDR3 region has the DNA TGCAGCGTTGCAACAGGGGGCGGTGGCTACACCTTC. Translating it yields CSVATGGGGYTF.

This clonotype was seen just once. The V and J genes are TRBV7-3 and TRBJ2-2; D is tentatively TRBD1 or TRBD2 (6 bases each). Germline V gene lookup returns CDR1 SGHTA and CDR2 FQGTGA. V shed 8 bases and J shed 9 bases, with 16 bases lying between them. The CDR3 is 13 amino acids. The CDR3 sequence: CASALGGHRELFF. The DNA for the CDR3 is TGTGCCAGCGCCTTAGGGGGGCACAGGGAGCTGTTTTTT. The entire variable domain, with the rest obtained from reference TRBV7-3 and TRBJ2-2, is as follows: GAGVSQTPSNKVTEKGKYVELRCDPISGHTALYWYRQSLGQGPEFLIYFQGTGAADDSGLPNDRFFAVRPEGSVSTLKIQRTERGDSAVYLCASALGGHRELFFGEGSRLTVL.

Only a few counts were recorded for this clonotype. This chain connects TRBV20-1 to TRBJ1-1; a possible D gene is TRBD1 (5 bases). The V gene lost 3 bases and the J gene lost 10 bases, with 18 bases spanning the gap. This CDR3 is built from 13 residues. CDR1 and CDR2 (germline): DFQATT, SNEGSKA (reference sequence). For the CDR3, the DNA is TGCAGTGCTAGGGCTACAGGAGATGGAAGAGCTTTCTTT. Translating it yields CSARATGDGRAFF.

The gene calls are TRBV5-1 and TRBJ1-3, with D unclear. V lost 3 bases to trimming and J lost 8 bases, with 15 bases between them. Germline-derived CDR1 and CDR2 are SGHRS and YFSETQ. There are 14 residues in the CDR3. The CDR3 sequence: CASSWESNGYTIYF. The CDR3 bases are TGCGCCAGCAGCTGGGAGAGCAATGGCTACACCATATATTTT.

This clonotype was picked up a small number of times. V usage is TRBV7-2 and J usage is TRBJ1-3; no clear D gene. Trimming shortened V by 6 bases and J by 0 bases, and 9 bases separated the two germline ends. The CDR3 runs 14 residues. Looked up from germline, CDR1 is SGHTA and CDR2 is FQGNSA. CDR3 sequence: CASRRQHSGNTIYF. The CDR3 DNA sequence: TGTGCCAGCAGAAGGCAGCACTCTGGAAACACCATATATTTT.

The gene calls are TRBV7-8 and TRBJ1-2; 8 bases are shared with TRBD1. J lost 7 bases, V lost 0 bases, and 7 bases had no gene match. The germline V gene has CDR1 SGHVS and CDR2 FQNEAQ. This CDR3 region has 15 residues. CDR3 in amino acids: CASSLAHSGGGGYTF. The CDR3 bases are TGTGCCAGCAGCTTAGCGCACTCAGGGGGCGGTGGCTACACCTTC.

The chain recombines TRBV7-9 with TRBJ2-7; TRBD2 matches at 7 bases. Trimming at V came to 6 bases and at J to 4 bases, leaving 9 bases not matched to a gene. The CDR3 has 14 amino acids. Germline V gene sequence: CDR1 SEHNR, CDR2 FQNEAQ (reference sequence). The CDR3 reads CASSFARGSYEQYF. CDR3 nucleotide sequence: TGTGCCAGCAGTTTCGCTCGCGGGAGTTACGAGCAGTACTTC.

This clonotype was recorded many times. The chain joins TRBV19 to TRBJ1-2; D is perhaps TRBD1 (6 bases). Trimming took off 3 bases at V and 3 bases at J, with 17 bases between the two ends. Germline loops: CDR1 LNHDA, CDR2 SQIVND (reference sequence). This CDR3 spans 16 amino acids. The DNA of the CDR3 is TGTGCCAGTAGTATTGGGAATACCAGGGGCGACTATGGCTACACCTTC. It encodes CASSIGNTRGDYGYTF.

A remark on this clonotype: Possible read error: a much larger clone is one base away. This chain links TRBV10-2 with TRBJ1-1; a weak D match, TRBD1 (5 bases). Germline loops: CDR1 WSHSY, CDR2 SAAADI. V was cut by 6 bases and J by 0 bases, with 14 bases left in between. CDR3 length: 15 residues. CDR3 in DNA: TGCGCCAGCAGGTCCGAGGGGTTTATGAACACTGAAGCTTTCTTT. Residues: CASRSEGFMNTEAFF.

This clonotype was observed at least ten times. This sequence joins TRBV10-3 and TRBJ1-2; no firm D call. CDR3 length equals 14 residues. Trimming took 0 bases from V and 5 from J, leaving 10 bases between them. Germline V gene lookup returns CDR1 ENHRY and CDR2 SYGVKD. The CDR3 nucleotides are TGTGCCATCAGTGAGTCGGAAAACAATTATGGCTACACCTTC. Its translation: CAISESENNYGYTF.

In DNA, the CDR3 is TGTGCCAGCAGCTTCTTGACAAGAAACTACGAGCAGTACTTC. Encoded protein: CASSFLTRNYEQYF. The V call is TRBV5-6, the J call TRBJ2-7; no reliable D call. The CDR3 totals 14 residues. CDR1 and CDR2 from the germline V gene are SGHDT and YYEEEE. V was pared by 2 bases and J by 3 bases, with 12 bases between.

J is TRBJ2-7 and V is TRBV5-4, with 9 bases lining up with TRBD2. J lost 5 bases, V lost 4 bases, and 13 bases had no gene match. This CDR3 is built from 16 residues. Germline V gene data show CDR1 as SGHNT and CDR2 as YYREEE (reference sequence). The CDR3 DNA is TGTGCCAGCAGCCAAGCAGCGGGAGGTCCCTTCGACGAGCAGTACTTC. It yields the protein CASSQAAGGPFDEQYF.